Only one count was recorded for the clone carrying this T cell receptor (beta chain). The iRepertoire nested amplicon-rescue multiplex PCR amplified TCR alpha and beta CDR3s from RNA. TCRdb reanalysed the multiplex PCR reads using MiXCR and keeps one entry per CDR3 protein. The sample holds around 130,000 distinct CDR3 sequences; about 25% are singletons and the top ten take 27%. The source of the sample is a study of glioma-infiltrating T cells. V dropped 1 base and J dropped 8 bases, with 11 bases sitting between them. The CDR3 totals 13 residues. Per germline, CDR1 SGHDN and CDR2 FVKESK. The TCR was taken from a human donor with low-grade glioma or glioblastoma, undergoing nonglioma brain surgery, or in good health (not recorded which). The specimen sequenced was glioma tissue, nonneoplastic brain tissue, or PBMCs (not recorded which). The V call is TRBV14, the J call TRBJ1-2, with D possibly TRBD1 on 5 matching bases. The CDR3 spells CASSQVGRTGYTF. CDR3 nucleotide sequence: TGTGCCAGCAGCCAAGTAGGCAGGACAGGCTACACCTTC.